The clone carrying this T cell receptor (beta chain) was seen once. What it recognizes is unknown. Germline CDR1 is SGHAT and CDR2 is FQNNGV. The length of the CDR3 is 10 residues. The germline V and J ends were trimmed by 4 bases and 7 bases, with 4 bases remaining between them. The data were taken from a study of T cell responses to AZD1222 COVID-19 vaccine. Findings of the study overall: Repertoire samples came only from after the peak T cell response.

Only in-frame clones appear in the TCRdb table, and some are missing; sequencing was by immunoSEQ multiplex PCR. The sample lists 110,000 to 150,000 clones; approximately 93% were seen once. The TCR comes from an adult who had recovered from COVID-19. The source was peripheral blood, collected after recovery from COVID-19. V usage is TRBV11-2 and J usage is TRBJ1-1, with no clear D. In DNA, the CDR3 is TGTGCCAGCAGCTATATTGAAGCTTTCTTT. The encoded protein is CASSYIEAFF.